These 10 T cell receptor beta chains were sequenced from one sample in a study of CD4 T cells in relation to SARS-CoV-2 and coronaviruses. Sequencing used immunoSEQ multiplex PCR; TCRdb keeps in-frame clones, though not all of them. The profile covers around 30,000 clones, with roughly 76% appearing a single time and around 3.7% taken by the ten largest. Their antigens are not known. The specimen sequenced was memory CD4+ T cells from PBMCs, cultured in vitro. The source of these receptors is an adult with COVID-19.

This chain uses TRBV6-2 or TRBV6-3 with TRBJ2-2; the match to TRBD1 covers 8 bases. The V gene's germline CDR1 is MNHEY and CDR2 SVGEGT. The CDR3 length is 15 residues. The trim removed 5 bases at V and 7 bases at J, leaving 9 bases unmatched. CDR3 sequence (DNA): TGTGCCAGCAGTCATGGACAGGGCCCCCTCGGGGAGCTGTTTTTT. This gives the protein CASSHGQGPLGELFF.

The chain links TRBV7-9 to TRBJ1-6; perhaps TRBD1 as D (5 bases). There are 13 residues in the CDR3. V was shortened by 5 bases and J by 9 bases, with 11 bases between the two germline ends. Germline V gene data show CDR1 as SEHNR and CDR2 as FQNEAQ (reference sequence). Here the CDR3 reads CASSPVQGSPLHF. The CDR3 coding sequence is TGTGCCAGCAGCCCGGTCCAGGGTTCACCCCTCCACTTT. Variable domain in full (rest from reference TRBV7-9 and TRBJ1-6): DTGVSQNPRHKITKRGQNVTFRCDPISEHNRLYWYRQTLGQGPEFLTYFQNEAQLEKSRLLSDRFSAERPKGSFSTLEIQRTEQGDSAMYLCASSPVQGSPLHFGNGTRLTVT.

This clone is a singleton in its sample. This rearrangement joins TRBV5-1 to TRBJ1-2, with TRBD1 as a possible D gene (6 bases). V lost 7 bases to trimming and J lost 6 bases, with 19 bases between them. The CDR3 sequence is 14 residues long. The germline V gene encodes CDR1 SGHRS and CDR2 YFSETQ. CDR3 DNA sequence: TGCGCCAGCTCTCGGGACGGGACACCGGATGGCTACACCTTC. This codes for CASSRDGTPDGYTF.

This clone came up a few times. The V call is TRBV3-1 (or the pseudogene TRBV3-2), the J call TRBJ1-5; D not certain. From germline, CDR1 is LGHDT and CDR2 YNNKEL (reference sequence). The CDR3 spans 14 residues. Trimming shortened V by 2 bases and J by 0 bases, and 5 bases separated the two germline ends. The CDR3 region has the DNA TGTGCCAGCAGCCAACAGGTTAGCAATCAGCCCCAGCATTTT. As protein: CASSQQVSNQPQHF.

The rearrangement joins TRBV7-3 to TRBJ2-5; possible D gene TRBD2, 5 bases. V was trimmed by 6 bases and J by 4 bases, leaving 15 bases between them. The CDR3 is 14 residues long. The germline V gene encodes CDR1 SGHTA and CDR2 FQGTGA. The CDR3 DNA follows: TGTGCCAGCAGTCGTACTAGTTACGGAGAGACCCAGTACTTC. Translated: CASSRTSYGETQYF.

The chain has TRBV10-3 and TRBJ1-2; D uncertain. V lost 6 bases, J lost 2 bases, and 10 bases lay in between. The germline V gene has CDR1 ENHRY and CDR2 SYGVKD. This CDR3 comprises 13 residues. CDR3 sequence: CAIRGISNYGYTF. The CDR3 DNA sequence: TGTGCCATCAGAGGCATTTCGAACTATGGCTACACCTTC.

The rearrangement joins TRBV4-1 to TRBJ2-3, with 10 bases fitting TRBD1. Germline values: CDR1 MGHRA, CDR2 YSYEKL. The junction had 12 bases not matched to a gene; V was cut back by 0 bases and J by 6 bases. The CDR3 is 18 residues long. The CDR3 DNA reads TGCGCCAGCAGCCAAGATAGCGCCGACAGGGGGCTAAGGGATACGCAGTATTTT. It is translated as CASSQDSADRGLRDTQYF.

The J gene is TRBJ2-1, the V gene TRBV12-3 or TRBV12-4, with D hard to call. The CDR3 runs to 11 residues. The V end was cut by 6 bases, the J end by 3 bases, with 3 bases between. DNA of the CDR3: TGTGCCAGCAGATACTACAATGAGCAGTTCTTC. Translating gives CASRYYNEQFF.

The rearrangement uses TRBV9 and TRBJ2-7, with D perhaps TRBD1 or TRBD2 (5 bases each). CDR1 is SGDLS, CDR2 YYNGEE, per germline. The CDR3 extends over 15 amino acids. Trimming took 0 bases from V and 0 from J, leaving 10 bases between them. DNA for the CDR3: TGTGCCAGCAGCGTAGGCCCGGGGACCTCCTACGAGCAGTACTTC. It is translated as CASSVGPGTSYEQYF.

The chain couples TRBV28 to TRBJ1-3, with a possible D match to TRBD1 (5 bases). Germline V gene sequence: CDR1 MDHEN, CDR2 SYDVKM. This CDR3 contains 13 residues. With 7 bases removed from V and 3 bases from J, the gap between germline ends came to 10 bases. CDR3 sequence: CASMQGFGNTIYF. CDR3 nucleotides: TGTGCCAGCATGCAGGGCTTTGGAAACACCATATATTTT.